This T cell receptor (beta chain) appears in the sequencing data of a study of blood T cell repertoires in COVID-19. Some clones are missing from TCRdb's copy, which holds only in-frame ones; the method was immunoSEQ multiplex PCR. The profile covers under 300,000 clones, with about 89% appearing a single time and less than 0.95% taken by the ten largest. Germline values: CDR1 DFQATT, CDR2 SNEGSKA (reference sequence). V lost 3 bases and J lost 0, with 12 bases in between. This CDR3 comprises 15 residues. The sequence was collected from a middle-aged woman who had recovered from COVID-19. The V call is TRBV20-1, the J call TRBJ2-1; no firm D call. Sequenced input: peripheral blood. CDR3 amino acids: CSASNPRTSYNEQFF. CDR3 DNA: TGCAGTGCTAGTAACCCGCGAACCTCCTACAATGAGCAGTTCTTC.